These 16 T cell receptor beta chains were sequenced from one sample in a study of T cell clonality in common variable immunodeficiency (dated by TCRdb to the mid-2010s). Libraries were prepared through the immunoSEQ multiplex PCR assay. The source is immuneACCESS, and TCRdb retained only in-frame sequences with V and J called. Part of the clones is not carried over; for the studies checked, unresolved V genes explain less than half of this, and the remainder is unexplained. The sample counts 25,000 to 30,000 clones, each observed more than once. The ten largest make up approximately 3.1% of the sample. Results and caveats for the whole study, not just this receptor: Reportedly, TCRbeta sequences from CVID had fewer deletions and N-nucleotide insertions, and highly modified clones with 13 or more V deletions were absent from CVID.

Antigens for these TCRs are unknown. Specimen: peripheral blood mononuclear cells. The receptors come from a human donor with common variable immunodeficiency.

This clone was found many times. The read comes to an end 3 residues before the CDR3 does, leaving the germline J gene to fill in the end. The V call is TRBV6-2 or TRBV6-3, the J call TRBJ1-6; 8 bases fit TRBD1. CDR3 length: 14 amino acids. In germline, CDR1 is MNHEY, CDR2 SVGEGT. V shed 4 bases and J 6 bases; nucleotides not matched to a gene: 2. The sequenced CDR3 bases are TGTGCCAGCAGTTCCAGGGGGCTTAATTCACCC. Amino acids: CASSSRGLNSP. The whole CDR3 protein is CASSSRGLNSPLHF.

This clone was detected a few times. The sequence runs out 3 residues before the end of the CDR3; the remainder is reconstructed from the germline J gene. This chain links TRBV7-3 with TRBJ1-2; D not resolved. Germline CDR1 reads SGHTA; CDR2 reads FQGTGA. This CDR3 region has 16 residues. The CDR3 bases that were read are TGTGCCAGCAGCTTCCTCCGGGGTAGGACTCGAACCCAC. Translation gives CASSFLRGRTRTH. The complete CDR3 sequence is CASSFLRGRTRTHYTF.

This clone turned up a few times. The read falls 3 residues short of the CDR3 end, and the missing part is taken from the germline J gene. The chain employs TRBV18 and TRBJ2-6; 11 bases agree with TRBD1. Per the germline V gene, CDR1 is KGHSH and CDR2 is LQKENI. This CDR3 region has 17 residues. J was trimmed by 0 bases and V by 3 bases; bases with no gene match: 1. The CDR3 bases that were read are TGTGCCAGCTCACCCGGGACAGGGGGCTCTGGGGCCAACGTC. It translates to CASSPGTGGSGANV. The full CDR3 reads CASSPGTGGSGANVLTF.

There are a few counts of this clone. Coverage ceases 3 residues before the CDR3 finishes, and the germline J gene fills in the end. V is TRBV7-2 and J is TRBJ1-5; no clear D gene. Germline-derived CDR1 and CDR2 are SGHTA and FQGNSA. V was cut by 2 bases and J by 2 bases, with 7 bases left in between. This CDR3 contains 14 residues. This chain's CDR3 is CASSLTRGNQPQHF. The sequenced CDR3 bases are TGTGCCAGCAGCTTAACGAGGGGCAATCAGCCC.

About this clone itself: The CDR3 end falls 3 residues outside the read, so it is completed with the germline J gene. This rearrangement joins TRBV6-2 or TRBV6-3 to TRBJ2-7; 7 bases align to TRBD2. From germline, CDR1 is MNHEY and CDR2 SVGEGT. The J segment lost 3 bases and the V segment lost 6 bases, leaving 8 bases of the junction unmatched. This CDR3 region has 14 residues. The CDR3 loop is CASRPLRGDYEQYF. The part of the CDR3 DNA that was read is TGTGCCAGCAGGCCCCTCCGGGGGGACTACGAG.

Of note for this clone: The read stops 3 residues short of the end of the CDR3; the missing end is completed from the germline J gene. The V call is TRBV7-6, the J call TRBJ1-4; 7 bases line up with TRBD1. This CDR3 is 16 amino acids long. From germline, CDR1 is SGHVS and CDR2 FNYEAQ. With V trimmed by 4 bases and J by 4 bases, 9 bases remained unmatched. The CDR3 DNA, read in part, is TGTGCCAGCAGCTACCAACCGGGACAGCTTAATGAAAAA. This encodes CASSYQPGQLNEK. The complete CDR3 sequence is CASSYQPGQLNEKLFF.

This clone came up a few times. The CDR3 loop is CASSPGQASSGANVLTF. The CDR3 DNA, read in part, is TGTGCCAGCTCACCGGGACAGGCGAGCTCTGGGGCCAACGTC. This rearrangement joins TRBV18 to TRBJ2-6, with TRBD1 matching 8 bases. The read gets to within 3 residues of the CDR3 end, and the germline J gene fills in the rest. The CDR3 runs to 17 residues. With V trimmed by 3 bases and J by 0 bases, 4 bases remained unmatched. Germline CDR1 is KGHSH and CDR2 is LQKENI.

In its sample, this clone was seen many times. CDR3 protein: CASSPEGQGVYSNQPQHF. The CDR3 bases that were read are TGTGCCAGCAGCCCAGAGGGACAGGGGGTTTATAGCAATCAGCCC. The V and J genes are TRBV12-3 or TRBV12-4 and TRBJ1-5, with 11 bases matching TRBD1. The read is 3 residues too short to cover the CDR3 end, so that end is filled in from the germline J gene. The trim removed 6 bases at V and 0 bases at J, leaving 10 bases unmatched. This CDR3 is 18 amino acids long.

This clone turned up a few times. The read stops 3 residues short of the end of the CDR3; the missing end is completed from the germline J gene. This rearrangement joins TRBV5-1 to TRBJ2-1; 12 bases fit TRBD2. Germline assignment: CDR1 SGHRS and CDR2 YFSETQ. The length of the CDR3 is 17 residues. V shed 4 bases and J 2 bases; nucleotides not matched to a gene: 7. CDR3: CASSPSTSGGPYNEQFF. The sequenced part of the CDR3 DNA is TGCGCCAGCAGCCCCTCCACTAGCGGGGGGCCCTACAATGAG.

This clone was detected ten times or more. The read terminates 3 residues before the CDR3 end, so the remaining end is supplied by the germline J gene. The chain joins TRBV5-3 to TRBJ2-7; 7 bases are a match to TRBD2. TRBV5-3 is treated as an ORF (open reading frame) with a function not yet certain. There are 18 residues in the CDR3. V shed 3 bases and J 0 bases; nucleotides not matched to a gene: 15. The CDR3 bases that were read are TGTGCCAGAAGCTCCCATCGCCCGGGACTATCGCTCTCCTACGAG. It codes for CARSSHRPGLSLSYE. Given in full, the CDR3 is CARSSHRPGLSLSYEQYF.

As for this clone: The read stops 3 residues short of the end of the CDR3; the missing end is completed from the germline J gene. This rearrangement joins TRBV20-1 to TRBJ1-1, with a tentative D call TRBD1 (6 bases). Germline CDR1 and CDR2: DFQATT and SNEGSKA (reference sequence). The CDR3 sequence is 12 residues long. Here the CDR3 reads CSARRDKTEAFF. The sequenced part of the CDR3 DNA is TGCAGTGCTAGGAGGGACAAAACCGAA.

This clone has ten or more counts. The CDR3 end falls 3 residues outside the read, so it is completed with the germline J gene. The V gene is TRBV7-8, the J gene TRBJ1-4, with D perhaps matching TRBD1 (5 bases). Germline CDR1 and CDR2: SGHVS and FQNEAQ. The CDR3 contains 17 residues. The V end was cut by 5 bases, the J end by 6 bases, with 22 bases between. The CDR3 reads CASSPGVWGAADEKLFF. The CDR3 DNA, read in part, is TGTGCCAGCAGCCCAGGTGTTTGGGGCGCGGCGGATGAAAAA. The full variable domain, completed using reference TRBV7-8 and TRBJ1-4, is GAGVSQSPRYKVAKRGQDVALRCDPISGHVSLFWYQQALGQGPEFLTYFQNEAQLDKSGLPSDRFFAERPEGSVSTLKIQRTQQEDSAVYLCASSPGVWGAADEKLFFGSGTQLSVL.

The CDR3 reads CASSRLNRGGGGNQPQHF. The sequenced part of the CDR3 DNA is TGTGCCAGTAGTCGCCTTAACAGGGGCGGGGGGGGCAATCAGCCC. The V gene is TRBV19, the J gene TRBJ1-5, with TRBD1 matching 7 bases. The sequenced fragment ends 3 residues before the CDR3 boundary, so the rest is inferred from the germline J gene. V gave up 5 bases and J gave up 2 bases; unmatched junction bases: 15. Germline V CDR1 and CDR2: LNHDA, SQIVND (reference sequence). The CDR3 consists of 18 residues.

This clone showed up just a few times. The read stops 3 residues short of the end of the CDR3; the missing end is completed from the germline J gene. The rearrangement uses TRBV7-6 and TRBJ2-3, with a possible D match to TRBD1 (6 bases). Per the germline V gene, CDR1 is SGHVS and CDR2 is FNYEAQ. The CDR3 is 14 residues long. The V end lost 5 bases, the J end lost 1 base, and 10 bases lay between the germline ends. Incomplete CDR3 DNA: TGTGCCAGCAGCATGGACAGCCGCACAGATACG. This codes for CASSMDSRTDT. The CDR3, in full, reads CASSMDSRTDTQYF.

On this clone: The missing CDR3 end, 3 residues past where the read stops, is filled in from the germline J gene. This chain joins TRBV7-8 and TRBJ2-3; D remains unclear. Deletions cut 1 base from V and 6 bases from J, with 8 bases between. Per the germline V gene, CDR1 is SGHVS and CDR2 is FQNEAQ. CDR3 length equals 13 residues. The chain's CDR3 is CASSLDTSDTQYF. The sequenced part of the CDR3 DNA is TGTGCCAGCAGCTTAGATACGAGCGATACG.

By share of the sample, this clone is medium-sized. The DNA ends 3 residues before the CDR3 does, and the rest of the CDR3 is filled in from the germline J gene. This chain joins TRBV29-1 and TRBJ1-2; 7 nucleotides align to TRBD1. The V segment lost 3 bases and the J segment 6 bases; nucleotides outside the gene matches: 4. The CDR3 sequence is 12 residues long. CDR1 SQVTM and CDR2 ANQGSEA come from the germline V gene. CDR3 bases read: TGCAGCGTTGATCAGGGGGAACATGGC. It is translated as CSVDQGEHG. From start to end, the CDR3 is CSVDQGEHGYTF.